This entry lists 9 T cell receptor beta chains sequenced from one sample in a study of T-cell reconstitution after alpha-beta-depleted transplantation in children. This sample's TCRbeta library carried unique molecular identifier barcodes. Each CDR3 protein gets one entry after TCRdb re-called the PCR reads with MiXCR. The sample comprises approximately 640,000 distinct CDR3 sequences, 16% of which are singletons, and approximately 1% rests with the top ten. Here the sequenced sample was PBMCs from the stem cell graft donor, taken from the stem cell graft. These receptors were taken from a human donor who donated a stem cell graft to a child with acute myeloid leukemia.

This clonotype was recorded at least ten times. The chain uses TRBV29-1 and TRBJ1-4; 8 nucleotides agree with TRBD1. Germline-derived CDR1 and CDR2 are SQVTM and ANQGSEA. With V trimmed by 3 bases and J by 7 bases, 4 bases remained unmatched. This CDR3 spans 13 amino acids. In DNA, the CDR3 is TGCAGCGTTGACGAAACAGGGGGTGAAAAACTGTTTTTT. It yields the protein CSVDETGGEKLFF.

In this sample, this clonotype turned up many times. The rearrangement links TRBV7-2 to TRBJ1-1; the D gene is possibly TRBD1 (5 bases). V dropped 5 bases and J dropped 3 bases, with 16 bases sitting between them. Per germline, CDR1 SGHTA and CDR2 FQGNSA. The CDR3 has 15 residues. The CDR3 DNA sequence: TGTGCCAGCAGCCGAGGCGGGGCGGGGGACACTGAAGCTTTCTTT. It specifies CASSRGGAGDTEAFF.

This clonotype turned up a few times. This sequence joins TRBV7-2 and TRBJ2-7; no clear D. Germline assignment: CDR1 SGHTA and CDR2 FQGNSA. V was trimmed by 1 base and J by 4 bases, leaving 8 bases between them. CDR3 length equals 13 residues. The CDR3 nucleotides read TGTGCCAGCAGCTTAGATCTCATTTACGAGCAGTACTTC. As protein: CASSLDLIYEQYF.

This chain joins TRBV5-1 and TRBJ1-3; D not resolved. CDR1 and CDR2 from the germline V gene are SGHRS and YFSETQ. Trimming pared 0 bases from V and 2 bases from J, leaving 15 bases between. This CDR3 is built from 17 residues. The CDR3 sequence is CASSLVADPRPGNTIYF. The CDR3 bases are TGCGCCAGCAGCTTGGTTGCGGACCCCAGGCCTGGAAACACCATATATTTT. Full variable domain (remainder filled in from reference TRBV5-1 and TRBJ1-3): KAGVTQTPRYLIKTRGQQVTLSCSPISGHRSVSWYQQTPGQGLQFLFEYFSETQRNKGNFPGRFSGRQFSNSRSEMNVSTLELGDSALYLCASSLVADPRPGNTIYFGEGSWLTVV.

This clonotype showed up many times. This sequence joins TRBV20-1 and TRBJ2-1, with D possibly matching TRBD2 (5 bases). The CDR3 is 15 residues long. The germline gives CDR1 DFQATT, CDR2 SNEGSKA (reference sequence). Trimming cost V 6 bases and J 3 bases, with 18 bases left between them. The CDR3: CSAVVRGLYYNEQFF. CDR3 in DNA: TGCAGTGCCGTGGTTCGGGGTCTCTACTACAATGAGCAGTTCTTC.

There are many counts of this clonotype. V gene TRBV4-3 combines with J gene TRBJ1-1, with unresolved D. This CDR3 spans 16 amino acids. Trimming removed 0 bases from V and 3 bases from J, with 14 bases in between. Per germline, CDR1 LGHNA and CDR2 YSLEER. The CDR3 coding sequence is TGCGCCAGCAGCCAAGAAGGTGGTCGGGCGGACACTGAAGCTTTCTTT. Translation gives CASSQEGGRADTEAFF.

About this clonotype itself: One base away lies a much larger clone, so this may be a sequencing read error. CDR3: CSAMGWAQDTQYF. As DNA, the CDR3 is TGCAGTGCCATGGGGTGGGCGCAAGATACGCAGTATTTT. The chain has TRBV20-1 and TRBJ2-3; D is unclear. The V and J ends lost 6 bases and 5 bases respectively, with 15 bases between them. CDR3 size: 13 residues. In germline, CDR1 is DFQATT, CDR2 SNEGSKA (reference sequence).

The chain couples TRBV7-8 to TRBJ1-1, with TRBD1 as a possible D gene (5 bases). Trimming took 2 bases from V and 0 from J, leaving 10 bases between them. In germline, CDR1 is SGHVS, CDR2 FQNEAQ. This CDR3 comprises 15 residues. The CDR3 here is CASSLQGIMNTEAFF. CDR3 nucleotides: TGTGCCAGCAGCTTACAGGGCATCATGAACACTGAAGCTTTCTTT.

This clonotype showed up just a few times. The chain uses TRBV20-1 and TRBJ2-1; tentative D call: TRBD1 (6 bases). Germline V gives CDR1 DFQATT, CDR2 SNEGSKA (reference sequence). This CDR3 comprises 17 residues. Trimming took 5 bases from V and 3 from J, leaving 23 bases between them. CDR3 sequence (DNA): TGCAGTGCTGCGGCCTCCGACGACAGGTTTTTCTACAATGAGCAGTTCTTC. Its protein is CSAAASDDRFFYNEQFF.